Shown below are 27 T cell receptor beta chains from a single sample sequenced in a study of response to subunit inactivated influenza vaccine. TCRdb ran MiXCR on the RT-PCR reads and lists one entry per CDR3 protein. The sample carries 650,000 to 700,000 distinct CDR3 sequences, 15% to 18% recorded once. The source was PBMCs from blood, collected about 11 days after vaccination. These receptors all stem from a man aged 45-65 years who received an inactivated influenza vaccine.

This clonotype was recorded a few times. This chain links TRBV29-1 with TRBJ2-7; 9 bases map to TRBD2. Germline lookup yields CDR1 SQVTM and CDR2 ANQGSEA. The V gene end was trimmed by 7 bases and the J gene end by 7 bases; junction bases not matched to a gene: 11. The CDR3 spans 13 residues. Here the CDR3 DNA reads TGCAGCGCTCGCGGGGGGGGTCTCGTTGAGCAGTACTTC. It specifies CSARGGGLVEQYF.

This clonotype appeared a few times. The chain links TRBV6-2 or TRBV6-3 to TRBJ2-1, with 8 bases aligning to TRBD2. Unmatched junction bases numbered 14, after V lost 7 bases and J lost 6 bases. Germline V CDR1 and CDR2: MNHEY, SVGEGT. The CDR3 runs 16 residues. The CDR3, as DNA: TGTGCCAGCAAGTCCCATCGGGAGGGCTTCAGCAATGAGCAGTTCTTC. It encodes CASKSHREGFSNEQFF.

This clonotype occurred a few times. CDR3 in DNA: TGTGCCAGCAGCGGGCGGGATACTGGGGCCAACGTCCTGACTTTC. Residues: CASSGRDTGANVLTF. The rearrangement uses TRBV9 and TRBJ2-6; D possibly corresponds to TRBD2 (6 bases). Looked up from germline, CDR1 is SGDLS and CDR2 is YYNGEE. This CDR3 has 15 residues. V lost 3 bases, J lost 2 bases, and 9 bases lay in between.

The V and J genes are TRBV5-1 and TRBJ2-1; D uncertain. CDR3 length: 14 residues. Germline V gene data show CDR1 as SGHRS and CDR2 as YFSETQ. The V end was cut by 0 bases, the J end by 6 bases, with 10 bases between. The CDR3 region has the DNA TGCGCCAGCAGCTTGGATAGGGTGTTCAATGAGCAGTTCTTC. It encodes CASSLDRVFNEQFF.

This clonotype was picked up one time. V usage is TRBV10-3 and J usage is TRBJ2-1; no clear D gene. Germline CDR1 is ENHRY and CDR2 is SYGVKD. V was pared by 4 bases and J by 6 bases, with 7 bases between. The CDR3 totals 12 residues. The CDR3: CAISGTRNEQFF. As DNA, the CDR3 is TGTGCCATCAGTGGAACTCGCAATGAGCAGTTCTTC.

This clonotype was observed a handful of times. The J gene is TRBJ2-5, the V gene TRBV29-1; TRBD2 agrees at 10 bases. Trimming removed 5 bases from V and 5 bases from J; junction bases left unmatched: 8. Looked up from germline, CDR1 is SQVTM and CDR2 is ANQGSEA. CDR3 length equals 14 residues. CDR3 sequence (DNA): TGCAGCGTTCAAGTAGCGGGAGGAAGGGAGACCCAGTACTTC. Its translation: CSVQVAGGRETQYF.

This clonotype has at least ten counts. The rearrangement joins TRBV7-2 to TRBJ2-7, with D possibly TRBD2 on 7 matching bases. V lost 5 bases and J 3 bases, leaving 14 bases between the germline ends. CDR1 is SGHTA, CDR2 FQGNSA, per germline. The CDR3 is 14 residues long. CDR3 coding DNA: TGTGCCAGCAGCCTGGGGGGGGCACTCTACGAGCAGTACTTC. Amino acid sequence: CASSLGGALYEQYF.

This sequence joins TRBV3-1 and TRBJ1-1, with unresolved D. The CDR3 is 12 residues long. Germline values: CDR1 LGHDT, CDR2 YNNKEL (reference sequence). V was trimmed by 4 bases and J by 7 bases, leaving 10 bases between them. DNA of the CDR3: TGTGCCAGCAGCCTTCTGTGGGGTGAAGCTTTCTTT. The encoded protein is CASSLLWGEAFF.

This clonotype was counted a few times. The chain combines TRBV12-3 or TRBV12-4 with TRBJ2-1; D might be TRBD1 or TRBD2, each matching 6 bases. Trimming took off 5 bases at V and 9 bases at J, with 17 bases between the two ends. The CDR3 is 14 amino acids. The CDR3 sequence: CASSPVRGRSEQFF. The CDR3 nucleotides read TGTGCCAGCAGTCCTGTCCGGGGGCGTAGTGAGCAGTTCTTC.

This clonotype was detected many times. The chain has TRBV27 and TRBJ2-1; TRBD1 is a possible D gene (6 bases). V gave up 3 bases and J gave up 6 bases, with 12 bases separating them. The CDR3 is 14 amino acids. Germline loops: CDR1 MNHEY, CDR2 SMNVEV (reference sequence). CDR3 amino acids: CASSLQGFTNEQFF. Here the CDR3 DNA reads TGTGCCAGCAGTTTGCAGGGGTTTACCAATGAGCAGTTCTTC.

This clonotype was counted between two and nine times. The gene calls are TRBV6-5 and TRBJ2-7; unclear D gene. Germline V gene lookup returns CDR1 MNHEY and CDR2 SVGAGI. The CDR3 length is 14 residues. V lost 1 base to trimming and J lost 0 bases, with 7 bases between them. The CDR3 loop reads CASSYWGNSYEQYF. The CDR3 DNA reads as TGTGCCAGCAGTTACTGGGGAAACTCCTACGAGCAGTACTTC.

The sample holds many counts of this clonotype. The chain employs TRBV20-1 and TRBJ2-5, with D perhaps matching TRBD1 (5 bases). Germline CDR1 DFQATT, CDR2 SNEGSKA (reference sequence). This CDR3 region has 15 residues. Trimming removed 0 bases at V and 2 bases at J, with 13 bases between. This chain's CDR3 is CSARDLVGVQETQYF. The CDR3 coding sequence is TGCAGTGCTAGAGATTTAGTAGGGGTACAAGAGACCCAGTACTTC.

The chain has TRBV4-3 and TRBJ1-2; maybe TRBD1 (5 bases). The CDR3 covers 16 residues. Trimming stripped 4 bases from V and 4 bases from J, with 19 bases between. The germline gives CDR1 LGHNA, CDR2 YSLEER. CDR3 residues: CASSPAHTGPSYGYTF. The CDR3 DNA reads TGCGCCAGCAGCCCCGCCCACACAGGTCCCTCCTATGGCTACACCTTC.

This clonotype was detected only a few times. The chain employs TRBV15 and TRBJ2-7; a weak D match, TRBD2 (5 bases). CDR3 length equals 14 residues. Trimming shortened V by 1 base and J by 2 bases, and 9 bases separated the two germline ends. CDR1 is LNHNV, CDR2 YYDKDF, per germline (reference sequence). This CDR3 is CATSRAGITYEQYF. In DNA, the CDR3 is TGTGCCACCAGCAGAGCGGGAATTACCTACGAGCAGTACTTC.

This clonotype was found a few times. The J gene is TRBJ2-7, the V gene TRBV7-2; D not certain. Germline values: CDR1 SGHTA, CDR2 FQGNSA. V was trimmed by 6 bases and J by 3 bases, leaving 12 bases between them. There are 13 residues in the CDR3. In DNA form, the CDR3 reads TGTGCCAGCAGTTCCTCGGACGGCTACGAGCAGTACTTC. Translating it yields CASSSSDGYEQYF.

The rearrangement links TRBV7-2 to TRBJ2-3; D is unclear. Germline V gene data show CDR1 as SGHTA and CDR2 as FQGNSA. Trimming cost V 2 bases and J 2 bases, with 11 bases left between them. The CDR3 runs to 15 residues. The CDR3 sequence is CASSLQAEDTDTQYF. Here the CDR3 DNA reads TGTGCCAGCAGCTTACAAGCCGAAGACACAGATACGCAGTATTTT.

The J gene is TRBJ2-6, the V gene TRBV28; D is ambiguous. From germline, CDR1 is MDHEN and CDR2 SYDVKM. V was trimmed by 4 bases and J by 4 bases, leaving 8 bases between them. The CDR3 has 14 amino acids. DNA of the CDR3: TGTGCCAGCAGTTCAAGTACGGGGGCCAACGTCCTGACTTTC. Its translation: CASSSSTGANVLTF.

V and J are TRBV12-3 or TRBV12-4 and TRBJ2-3; a possible D gene is TRBD2 (5 bases). This CDR3 has 14 residues. V was cut by 6 bases and J by 6 bases, with 16 bases left in between. CDR3 sequence (DNA): TGTGCCAGCAGCCTCCACAAATGGGAGGATACGCAGTATTTT. This translates into CASSLHKWEDTQYF.

This clonotype appeared a few times. The J gene is TRBJ1-1, the V gene TRBV6-4, with D uncertain. The V gene's germline CDR1 is MRHNA and CDR2 SNTAGT. The CDR3 consists of 13 residues. Trimming cost V 0 bases and J 3 bases, with 5 bases left between them. The CDR3 here is CASSDSGDTEAFF. CDR3 DNA sequence: TGTGCCAGCAGTGACTCAGGCGACACTGAAGCTTTCTTT.

This clonotype was counted only a few times. The rearrangement links TRBV27 to TRBJ2-1; 7 nucleotides agree with TRBD2. Germline V gene sequence: CDR1 MNHEY, CDR2 SMNVEV (reference sequence). There are 15 residues in the CDR3. After removal of 1 base from V and 4 bases from J, the junction contained 4 bases not matched to a gene. The CDR3 DNA reads as TGTGCCAGCAGTTTATGGGTGGGAGGGTACAATGAGCAGTTCTTC. Residues: CASSLWVGGYNEQFF.

This clonotype was seen more than once but under ten times. The gene calls are TRBV12-3 or TRBV12-4 and TRBJ2-3; D ambiguous. The V gene lost 6 bases and the J gene lost 5 bases, with 21 bases spanning the gap. The CDR3 loop spans 16 amino acids. The DNA for the CDR3 is TGTGCCAGCAGACAAGTGCGCAATCCCAGGCGAGATACGCAGTATTTT. The encoded protein is CASRQVRNPRRDTQYF.

This clonotype was observed a single time. The V and J genes are TRBV5-1 and TRBJ2-6; D tentatively reads TRBD1 or TRBD2 (5 bases each). The germline CDR1 and CDR2 sequences are SGHRS and YFSETQ. Trimming took off 1 base at V and 0 bases at J, with 20 bases between the two ends. This CDR3 is built from 20 residues. CDR3 sequence reads: CASSLRVSGTPFSGANVLTF. As DNA, the CDR3 is TGCGCCAGCAGCTTGAGAGTTTCGGGGACGCCCTTCTCTGGGGCCAACGTCCTGACTTTC. Based on the CDR3 plus reference TRBV5-1 and TRBJ2-6, the full variable domain is KAGVTQTPRYLIKTRGQQVTLSCSPISGHRSVSWYQQTPGQGLQFLFEYFSETQRNKGNFPGRFSGRQFSNSRSEMNVSTLELGDSALYLCASSLRVSGTPFSGANVLTFGAGSRLTVL.

Details on this clonotype: A much larger clonotype is one base distant, so this may be a read error. The rearrangement joins TRBV7-2 to TRBJ2-5; D is unresolved. Trimming removed 5 bases from V and 7 bases from J, with 26 bases in between. The CDR3 runs to 17 residues. Per germline, CDR1 SGHTA and CDR2 FQGNSA. The CDR3 sequence is CASSPIRWGKLKGTQYF. The CDR3 region has the DNA TGTGCCAGCAGCCCCATCAGGTGGGGAAAACTAAAAGGGACCCAGTACTTC.

This clonotype has a handful of counts. The chain links TRBV11-2 to TRBJ1-6; 8 bases fit TRBD1. CDR1 and CDR2 from the germline V gene are SGHAT and FQNNGV. J gave up 6 bases and V 5 bases, and 9 bases lay outside the gene matches. The CDR3 is made up of 16 amino acids. CDR3 region: CASSLSWDRPNSPLHF. The CDR3 nucleotides read TGTGCCAGCAGCCTAAGTTGGGACAGGCCTAATTCACCCCTCCACTTT.

This chain links TRBV14 with TRBJ2-1; TRBD2 aligns across 9 bases. The CDR3 covers 17 residues. V was clipped by 0 bases and J by 2 bases; unmatched bases: 5. The V gene's germline CDR1 is SGHDN and CDR2 FVKESK. The CDR3 DNA is TGTGCCAGCAGCCAAGATCGACTAGCGGCCACCTACAATGAGCAGTTCTTC. Protein sequence: CASSQDRLAATYNEQFF.

J is TRBJ2-1 and V is TRBV27, with 10 bases that match TRBD2. J gave up 4 bases and V 3 bases, and 9 bases lay outside the gene matches. Germline assignment: CDR1 MNHEY and CDR2 SMNVEV (reference sequence). The CDR3 length is 17 residues. The DNA for the CDR3 is TGTGCCAGCAGTTTCCCCCCCTCACTAGCGGGGTACAATGAGCAGTTCTTC. Translating gives CASSFPPSLAGYNEQFF.

The table lists this clonotype with a few counts. The gene calls are TRBV3-1 and TRBJ1-2; perhaps TRBD1 as D (5 bases). Germline V lookup: CDR1 LGHDT, CDR2 YNNKEL (reference sequence). The CDR3 extends over 20 amino acids. Deletions cut 1 base from V and 4 bases from J, with 28 bases between. The CDR3 DNA is TGTGCCAGCAGCCAAGCCCGTTGGAAGGACAACTCTATGCCAATCTATGGCTACACCTTC. This encodes CASSQARWKDNSMPIYGYTF.